This TCR beta chain comes out of a study of tumour-infiltrating T cells in Burkitt lymphoma. About the research overall: All epidemiological Burkitt lymphoma subtypes were represented in the cohort.

Some clones are missing from TCRdb's copy, which holds only in-frame ones; the method was immunoSEQ multiplex PCR. Of around 48,000 clones listed, approximately 31% were seen once; the top ten hold under 3.5%. CDR3 size: 16 residues. With 4 bases removed from V and 0 bases from J, the gap between germline ends came to 16 bases. Germline loops: CDR1 SGHTA, CDR2 FQGNSA. Comments on this clone: Its antigen is currently unknown.

Regarding the study as a whole: Several public clonotypes recurred in numerous Burkitt lymphoma patients.

The rearrangement joins TRBV7-2 to TRBJ2-7; tentative D call: TRBD2 (6 bases). This receptor was obtained from a human donor with Burkitt lymphoma. What was sequenced was tumor tissue. The CDR3 DNA follows: TGTGCCAGCAGCTGGCACCGGGACTCAAGCTCCTACGAGCAGTACTTC. Encoded protein: CASSWHRDSSSYEQYF.